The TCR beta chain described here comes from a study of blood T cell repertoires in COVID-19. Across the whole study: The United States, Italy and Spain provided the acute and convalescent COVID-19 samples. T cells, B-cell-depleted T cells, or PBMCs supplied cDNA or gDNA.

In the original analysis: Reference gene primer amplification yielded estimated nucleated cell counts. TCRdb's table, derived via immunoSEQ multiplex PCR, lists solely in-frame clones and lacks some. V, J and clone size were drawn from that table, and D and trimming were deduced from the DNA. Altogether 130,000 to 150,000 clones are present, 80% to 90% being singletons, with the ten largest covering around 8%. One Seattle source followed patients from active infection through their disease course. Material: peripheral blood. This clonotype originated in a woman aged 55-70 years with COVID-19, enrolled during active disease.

The chain's CDR3 is CASSLGSSGFTDTQYF. CDR3 nucleotides: TGCGCCAGCAGCTTGGGGTCTAGCGGATTCACAGATACGCAGTATTTT. The rearrangement links TRBV5-1 to TRBJ2-3, with 7 bases aligning to TRBD2. This CDR3 region has 16 residues. V was clipped by 0 bases and J by 2 bases; unmatched bases: 6. CDR1 is SGHRS, CDR2 YFSETQ, per germline. Variable domain in full (rest from reference TRBV5-1 and TRBJ2-3): KAGVTQTPRYLIKTRGQQVTLSCSPISGHRSVSWYQQTPGQGLQFLFEYFSETQRNKGNFPGRFSGRQFSNSRSEMNVSTLELGDSALYLCASSLGSSGFTDTQYFGPGTRLTVL.